These 21 T cell receptor beta chains came from one sample sequenced in a study of T cells in Graves' hyperthyroidism and ophthalmopathy. The source material, RNA transcripts, was used to amplify TCR beta CDR3 regions. HTBI primers were the set used in a first-round RT-PCR of the TCR CDR3. MiXCR, run by TCRdb on the multiplex PCR reads, gives a single entry per CDR3 protein. This sample has about 360,000 distinct CDR3 sequences; about 12% occur once, and the top ten carry about 9.1%. The sequencing sample was made of blood. These receptors originate from a woman between 18 and 29 years old with Graves' hyperthyroidism.

This clonotype was observed at least ten times. The chain joins TRBV7-3 to TRBJ2-5; either TRBD1 or TRBD2 may fit D (5 bases each). The CDR3 totals 14 residues. Germline loops: CDR1 SGHTA, CDR2 FQGTGA. V shed 3 bases and J shed 2 bases, with 10 bases lying between them. This CDR3 is CASSFGGGQETQYF. The CDR3 DNA sequence: TGTGCCAGCAGCTTTGGTGGGGGTCAAGAGACCCAGTACTTC.

This clonotype turned up a few times. V usage is TRBV5-1 and J usage is TRBJ2-7; 8 positions match TRBD1. CDR3 length equals 14 residues. CDR1 and CDR2 (germline): SGHRS, YFSETQ. Unmatched junction bases numbered 7, after V lost 4 bases and J lost 4 bases. CDR3 residues: CASSPQGANYEQYF. In DNA form, the CDR3 reads TGCGCCAGCAGCCCGCAGGGGGCCAATTACGAGCAGTACTTC.

This chain uses TRBV9 with TRBJ2-1; D uncertain. The CDR3 contains 14 residues. The germline V gene encodes CDR1 SGDLS and CDR2 YYNGEE. With 2 bases removed from V and 6 bases from J, the gap between germline ends came to 12 bases. The CDR3 sequence: CASSVQVSFNEQFF. CDR3 nucleotides: TGTGCCAGCAGCGTGCAGGTTTCTTTCAATGAGCAGTTCTTC. The variable domain in full, with the rest retrieved from reference TRBV9 and TRBJ2-1, is DSGVTQTPKHLITATGQRVTLRCSPRSGDLSVYWYQQSLDQGLQFLIQYYNGEERAKGNILERFSAQQFPDLHSELNLSSLELGDSALYFCASSVQVSFNEQFFGPGTRLTVL.

The chain combines TRBV28 with TRBJ1-5; D not resolved. Germline values: CDR1 MDHEN, CDR2 SYDVKM. The CDR3 consists of 14 residues. Trimming shortened V by 6 bases and J by 8 bases, and 17 bases separated the two germline ends. CDR3 sequence reads: CASSLRSVSEPQHF. As DNA, the CDR3 is TGTGCCAGCAGCCTCAGGAGTGTATCCGAGCCCCAGCATTTT.

Many counts were recorded for this clonotype. This CDR3 is CASSLQGGASEQFF. Here the CDR3 DNA reads TGTGCCAGCAGCCTACAGGGGGGGGCTTCTGAGCAGTTCTTC. This chain uses TRBV6-2 or TRBV6-3 with TRBJ2-1, with D possibly being TRBD1 (8 bases). The CDR3 length is 14 residues. Trimming stripped 6 bases from V and 9 bases from J, with 18 bases between. Germline V CDR1 and CDR2: MNHEY, SVGEGT.

This chain joins TRBV7-9 and TRBJ1-2, with D unresolved. Germline V gene data show CDR1 as SEHNR and CDR2 as FQNEAQ (reference sequence). V was shortened by 10 bases and J by 5 bases, with 11 bases between the two germline ends. This CDR3 is built from 11 residues. CDR3 sequence reads: CANGHPYGYTF. The CDR3 nucleotides read TGTGCCAACGGCCACCCGTATGGCTACACCTTC.

This clonotype was detected many times. The CDR3 DNA sequence: TGTGCCAGCAGCATAGGGGTAAATCAGCCCCAGCATTTT. Encoded protein: CASSIGVNQPQHF. The chain couples TRBV11-2 to TRBJ1-5; D is possibly TRBD1 (5 bases). This CDR3 has 13 residues. Deletions cut 5 bases from V and 4 bases from J, with 9 bases between. Germline-derived CDR1 and CDR2 are SGHAT and FQNNGV.

There are many counts of this clonotype. J is TRBJ1-2 and V is TRBV6-1; no clear D. Trimming took off 8 bases at V and 6 bases at J, with 4 bases between the two ends. Per the germline V gene, CDR1 is MNHNS and CDR2 is SASEGT. CDR3 length: 9 residues. CDR3 sequence: CASDDGYTF. The CDR3 DNA is TGTGCCAGCGACGATGGCTACACCTTC.

This clonotype was seen ten or more times. The chain combines TRBV2 with TRBJ1-1; 10 positions agree with TRBD1. Germline CDR1 SNHLY, CDR2 FYNNEI. The CDR3 length is 15 residues. After removal of 5 bases from V and 1 base from J, the junction contained 4 bases not matched to a gene. The CDR3 region is CASSSDRGRNTEAFF. The CDR3 DNA sequence: TGTGCCAGCAGTTCAGACAGGGGGCGGAACACTGAAGCTTTCTTT. The full variable domain, in which reference TRBV2 and TRBJ1-1 provide the parts outside the CDR3, is EPEVTQTPSHQVTQMGQEVILRCVPISNHLYFYWYRQILGQKVEFLVSFYNNEISEKSEIFDDQFSVERPDGSNFTLKIRSTKLEDSAMYFCASSSDRGRNTEAFFGQGTRLTVV.

The chain links TRBV6-1 to TRBJ2-5; D call uncertain. The CDR3 consists of 21 residues. Germline CDR1 and CDR2: MNHNS and SASEGT. The ends were cut back, 5 bases at V and 5 bases at J, with 36 bases in the middle. In DNA form, the CDR3 reads TGTGCCAGCAGTCGAAGAAAACTTACGCAGGATCCTCAGGAAAATCGCGAGACCCAGTACTTC. Translating it yields CASSRRKLTQDPQENRETQYF.

This clonotype was counted ten times or more. This chain uses TRBV10-3 with TRBJ1-2; D gene uncertain. Germline CDR1 is ENHRY and CDR2 is SYGVKD. The CDR3 extends over 14 amino acids. V dropped 3 bases and J dropped 3 bases, with 11 bases sitting between them. Here the CDR3 DNA reads TGTGCCATCAGTGATTCTCCGAGGGACTATGGCTACACCTTC. It is translated as CAISDSPRDYGYTF.

This clonotype occurred many times. The chain employs TRBV28 and TRBJ1-3, with D possibly TRBD1 on 5 matching bases. Trimming cost V 3 bases and J 2 bases, with 8 bases left between them. Looked up from germline, CDR1 is MDHEN and CDR2 is SYDVKM. This CDR3 has 14 residues. DNA of the CDR3: TGTGCCAGCAGTTTCGGGACTCCTGGAAACACCATATATTTT. Protein sequence: CASSFGTPGNTIYF.

This clonotype occurred many times. The chain couples TRBV28 to TRBJ2-7; D tentatively fits TRBD1 or TRBD2 (5 bases each). CDR3 length: 16 amino acids. V was cut by 5 bases and J by 5 bases, with 22 bases left in between. In germline, CDR1 is MDHEN, CDR2 SYDVKM. CDR3: CASSRLSGQSGDEQYF. Here the CDR3 DNA reads TGTGCCAGCAGTCGCCTCTCGGGGCAGTCAGGCGACGAGCAGTACTTC.

In its sample, this clonotype was seen many times. The rearrangement uses TRBV7-9 and TRBJ2-1; 8 nucleotides agree with TRBD1. Trimming removed 4 bases from V and 8 bases from J; junction bases left unmatched: 7. The CDR3 sequence is 14 residues long. CDR1 and CDR2 from the germline V gene are SEHNR and FQNEAQ (reference sequence). Here the CDR3 reads CASSSSTGEDEQFF. CDR3 in DNA: TGTGCCAGCAGCTCTTCGACAGGGGAGGATGAGCAGTTCTTC. Full variable domain (outside the CDR3, taken from reference TRBV7-9 and TRBJ2-1): DTGVSQNPRHKITKRGQNVTFRCDPISEHNRLYWYRQTLGQGPEFLTYFQNEAQLEKSRLLSDRFSAERPKGSFSTLEIQRTEQGDSAMYLCASSSSTGEDEQFFGPGTRLTVL.

This chain links TRBV19 with TRBJ1-5; 8 bases fit TRBD1. Trimming removed 3 bases from V and 9 bases from J; junction bases left unmatched: 4. The CDR3 loop spans 13 amino acids. CDR1 LNHDA and CDR2 SQIVND come from the germline V gene (reference sequence). The CDR3 is CASSMGTGPPQHF. CDR3 sequence (DNA): TGTGCCAGTAGTATGGGGACAGGACCGCCCCAGCATTTT.

This clonotype was recorded a few times. The J gene is TRBJ2-3, the V gene TRBV18; 7 positions match TRBD2. The CDR3 covers 16 residues. V dropped 3 bases and J dropped 1; count of bases not matched to a gene: 7. Germline CDR1 is KGHSH and CDR2 is LQKENI. CDR3 sequence: CASSPTGAGGTDTQYF. In nucleotides, the CDR3 is TGTGCCAGCTCACCCACCGGGGCGGGGGGCACAGATACGCAGTATTTT. The full variable domain, rest sourced from reference TRBV18 and TRBJ2-3, is NAGVMQNPRHLVRRRGQEARLRCSPMKGHSHVYWYRQLPEEGLKFMVYLQKENIIDESGMPKERFSAEFPKEGPSILRIQQVVRGDSAAYFCASSPTGAGGTDTQYFGPGTRLTVL.

Many counts were recorded for this clonotype. V gene TRBV11-1 combines with J gene TRBJ2-7; no definite D call. The CDR3 totals 14 residues. CDR1 and CDR2 from the germline V gene are SGHAT and FQDESV (reference sequence). V lost 1 base and J 4 bases, leaving 11 bases between the germline ends. The CDR3 reads CASSLGPLRYEQYF. CDR3 DNA: TGTGCCAGCAGCTTAGGTCCCCTGCGATACGAGCAGTACTTC.

This clonotype was observed at least ten times. The chain combines TRBV3-1 with TRBJ2-2, with 8 bases matching TRBD2. V lost 3 bases and J lost 2; bases outside the gene matches: 8. The CDR3 sequence is 17 residues long. CDR1 is LGHDT and CDR2 is YNNKEL in the germline V gene (reference sequence). CDR3 DNA sequence: TGTGCCAGCAGCCAGGGGATTAGCGGGACTAACACCGGGGAGCTGTTTTTT. Its translation: CASSQGISGTNTGELFF. Full variable domain (outside the CDR3, taken from reference TRBV3-1 and TRBJ2-2): DTAVSQTPKYLVTQMGNDKSIKCEQNLGHDTMYWYKQDSKKFLKIMFSYNNKELIINETVPNRFSPKSPDKAHLNLHINSLELGDSAVYFCASSQGISGTNTGELFFGEGSRLTVL.

V gene TRBV30 combines with J gene TRBJ2-1; 14 bases fit TRBD2. Germline trimming cut 0 bases from V and 9 bases from J; bases unmatched to any gene: 1. CDR3 size: 14 residues. CDR1 and CDR2 (germline): GTSNPN, SVGIG (reference sequence). The CDR3 region has the DNA TGTGCCTGGAGTGTAGGACTAGCGGGAGGTGAGCAGTTCTTC. Its translation is CAWSVGLAGGEQFF.

This clonotype was seen ten or more times. V is TRBV6-1 and J is TRBJ2-1; 9 positions agree with TRBD2. The CDR3 covers 16 residues. The germline CDR1 and CDR2 sequences are MNHNS and SASEGT. V lost 3 bases to trimming and J lost 6 bases; unmatched junction nucleotides: 9. The CDR3 region is CASSDAAGTSLNEQFF. In nucleotides, the CDR3 is TGTGCCAGCAGTGACGCCGCCGGGACTAGCCTCAATGAGCAGTTCTTC.

In regard to this clonotype: A read error may be the cause here, since a much bigger clone is one base away. The V and J genes are TRBV7-3 and TRBJ2-7; 12 bases line up with TRBD2. CDR1 and CDR2 (germline): SGHTA, FQGTGA. The CDR3 is 18 amino acids. This CDR3 reads CAGSFPGTSGWDFYEQYF. As DNA, the CDR3 is TGTGCCGGCAGCTTCCCTGGGACTAGCGGGTGGGATTTCTACGAGCAGTACTTC.